This TCR beta chain was found in a study of cytomegalovirus exposure and HLA in healthy donors. Study-wide context: Most genotyped donors, 65% to 85% of about 400, had Caucasian-associated genetic ancestry.

About this clone itself: The antigen remains unidentified.

Germline loops: CDR1 SGHNT, CDR2 YYREEE (reference sequence). The CDR3 is made up of 14 amino acids. V shed 4 bases and J 4 bases; nucleotides not matched to a gene: 4. PCR was performed using 60 Vbeta and 13 Jbeta primers. Sequenced by immunoSEQ multiplex PCR; TCRdb stores in-frame clones only, minus some. The table lists around 130,000 clones, 80% of them singletons. Findings and caveats of the study: CMV antigen specificity was confirmed in vitro for three CMV-associated chains.

Sequencing was carried out using PBMCs. The TCR originated in a man between 25 and 39 years old in good health and CMV-seronegative. The chain combines TRBV5-4 with TRBJ1-4; 7 bases fit TRBD1. The CDR3 DNA follows: TGTGCCAGCAGCCGGGACAGCAATAATGAAAAACTGTTTTTT. Its translation: CASSRDSNNEKLFF.